These T cell receptor beta chains were read from a single sample in a study of shared clonotypes between healthy human individuals. Sequenced by immunoSEQ multiplex PCR; TCRdb stores in-frame clones only, minus some. This sample has around 2,000,000 clones, with roughly 91% found just once. Sequencing used naive CD8+ T cells from PBMCs. All receptors come from a man aged 18 to 29 in good health. Some clones in this sample may be carry-over from other donors' samples. CDR3s include the opening cysteine and the closing phenylalanine or tryptophan. A D gene is named only where the DNA matches it firmly. A row's size may be missing; if present it is once, few, many or a size class.

>TRBV28|.|.|TRBJ1-5
TGTGCCAGCAGTTTCTGGGCTGGCAATCAGCCCCAGCATTTT
CASSFWAGNQPQHF
>TRBV4-3|.|.|TRBJ1-2
TGCGCCAGCAGCCAGCGGGGATCCTATGGCTACACCTTC
CASSQRGSYGYTF
>TRBV27|.|.|TRBJ2-7
TGTGCCAGCAGTTTACAGGGGTGGGGCTCCTACGAGCAGTACTTC
CASSLQGWGSYEQYF
>TRBV7-9|.|.|TRBJ2-2
TGTGCCAGCAGCCACCAGACCAGCGTGGCCGGGGAGCTGTTTTTT
CASSHQTSVAGELFF
>TRBV9|TRBD1|.|TRBJ1-2
TGTGCCAGCAGCGTAAGAATTACAGGGGAGATCTATGGCTACACCTTC
CASSVRITGEIYGYTF
>TRBV4-3|TRBD2|.|TRBJ2-7
TGCGCCAGCAGCACGGGACTATTCGATTACGAGCAGTACTTC
CASSTGLFDYEQYF
>TRBV27|.|once|TRBJ2-7
TGTGCCAGCCGAGTGCCAGGGGACAACTCCTACGAGCAGTACTTC
CASRVPGDNSYEQYF
>TRBV27|.|.|TRBJ2-3
TGTGCCAGCAGCTGGGGGCAGACTAGCACAGATACGCAGTATTTT
CASSWGQTSTDTQYF
>TRBV9|TRBD1|.|TRBJ2-1
TGTGCCAGCAGCGTAGATTGGACAGGGTACTACAATGAGCAGTTCTTC
CASSVDWTGYYNEQFF
>TRBV5-6|TRBD1|.|TRBJ2-2
TGTGCCAGCAGCCTCAGGACAGGGGTCGGCACCGGGGAGCTGTTTTTT
CASSLRTGVGTGELFF
>TRBV7-9|.|once|TRBJ2-7
TGTGCCAGCAGCTTAGTATGGGGGGAGACCTACGAGCAGTACTTC
CASSLVWGETYEQYF
>TRBV19|.|.|TRBJ1-1
TGTGCCAGTAGCTGGGGTAGGGGATTGGACACTGAAGCTTTCTTT
CASSWGRGLDTEAFF
>TRBV7-3|.|once|TRBJ2-7
TGTGCCAGCAGTTTAGGACGTTCGTACGAGCAGTACTTC
CASSLGRSYEQYF
>TRBV11-2|.|.|TRBJ2-7
TGTGCCAGCAGCTTAGGGGTGACCCAAGTCTACGAGCAGTACTTC
CASSLGVTQVYEQYF
>TRBV29-1|TRBD2|.|TRBJ2-7
TGCAGTTTTACTAGCGGGCTCACCTACGAGCAGTACTTC
CSFTSGLTYEQYF
>TRBV9|TRBD1|.|TRBJ2-2
TGTGCCAGCAGCGCCGGGACAGGGGGCGGCACCGGGGAGCTGTTTTTT
CASSAGTGGGTGELFF
>TRBV27|.|.|TRBJ2-2
TGTGCCAGCAGCCCCGCCCCTACCGGGGAGCTGTTTTTT
CASSPAPTGELFF
>TRBV29-1|TRBD1|.|TRBJ2-7
TGCAGCGTCAGGGACAGGGGGCAGTACGAGCAGTACTTC
CSVRDRGQYEQYF
>TRBV7-7|TRBD2|.|TRBJ2-1
TGTGCCAGCAGCCCCCGAGCGGGAGGGTTGAATGAGCAGTTCTTC
CASSPRAGGLNEQFF
>TRBV7-9|.|.|TRBJ2-5
TGTGCCAGCAGCTTAGATGCGGGAATCCAAGAGACCCAGTACTTC
CASSLDAGIQETQYF
>TRBV6-1|.|.|TRBJ2-7
TGTGCCAGCAGTGAATCGTTGAGGGGCTACGAGCAGTACTTC
CASSESLRGYEQYF
>TRBV5-6|TRBD2|.|TRBJ2-7
TGTGCCAGCACGGGGGGGGACCGCCGGGATGAGCAGTACTTC
CASTGGDRRDEQYF
>TRBV7-9|.|.|TRBJ2-1
TGTGCCAGCAGCTCGGGGGGCGGGTCGGGCCAACACAATGAGCAGTTCTTC
CASSSGGGSGQHNEQFF
>TRBV19|TRBD1|.|TRBJ1-2
TGTGCCAGTAGCCCAACCGGGGACAGTCGAAACTATGGCTACACCTTC
CASSPTGDSRNYGYTF
>TRBV15|TRBD2|once|TRBJ2-5
TGTGCCACCAGCAGAGAGGGGACTAGCGGACAGGAAGAGACCCAGTACTTC
CATSREGTSGQEETQYF
>TRBV28|.|.|TRBJ2-7
TGTGCCAGCAGCACAGCCGAGCAGTACTTC
CASSTAEQYF
>TRBV10-1|TRBD2|.|TRBJ2-7
TGCGCCAGCAGTGAGTCGGTGAGCGGGGGGTCCTACGAGCAGTACTTC
CASSESVSGGSYEQYF
>TRBV21-1|.|once|TRBJ2-1
TGTGCCAGCAGCCTTTCCGGCAGCCTAGCGGGAGGTTCCTACAATGAGCAGTTCTTC
CASSLSGSLAGGSYNEQFF
>TRBV5-6|.|.|TRBJ1-1
TGTGCCAGCAGCTGGGGCGTCCAAGGCACTGAAGCTTTCTTT
CASSWGVQGTEAFF
>TRBV7-9|.|.|TRBJ2-7
TGTGCCAGCAGCTTAGACAGGGCGATTTACGAGCAGTACTTC
CASSLDRAIYEQYF
>TRBV7-2|TRBD1|.|TRBJ2-7
TGTGCCAGCAGCTCCCGGACAGGGGGGGGCGAGCAGTACTTC
CASSSRTGGGEQYF
>TRBV14|TRBD2|.|TRBJ2-7
TGTGCCAGCTCAGCGGGAGGGTTCTCCTACGAGCAGTACTTC
CASSAGGFSYEQYF
>TRBV29-1|.|few|TRBJ1-2
TGCAGCGGAGGGGAACCGAACTATGGCTACACCTTC
CSGGEPNYGYTF
>TRBV25-1|.|.|TRBJ1-4
TGTGCCAGCAGTGAAGAAAATGAAAAACTGTTTTTT
CASSEENEKLFF
>TRBV2|.|few|TRBJ1-1
TGTGCCAGCAGTGATTTCAGAATGAACACTGAAGCTTTCTTT
CASSDFRMNTEAFF
>TRBV7-6|.|.|TRBJ2-3
TGTGCCAGCAGCTTACCCCCTCTAGATACGCAGTATTTT
CASSLPPLDTQYF